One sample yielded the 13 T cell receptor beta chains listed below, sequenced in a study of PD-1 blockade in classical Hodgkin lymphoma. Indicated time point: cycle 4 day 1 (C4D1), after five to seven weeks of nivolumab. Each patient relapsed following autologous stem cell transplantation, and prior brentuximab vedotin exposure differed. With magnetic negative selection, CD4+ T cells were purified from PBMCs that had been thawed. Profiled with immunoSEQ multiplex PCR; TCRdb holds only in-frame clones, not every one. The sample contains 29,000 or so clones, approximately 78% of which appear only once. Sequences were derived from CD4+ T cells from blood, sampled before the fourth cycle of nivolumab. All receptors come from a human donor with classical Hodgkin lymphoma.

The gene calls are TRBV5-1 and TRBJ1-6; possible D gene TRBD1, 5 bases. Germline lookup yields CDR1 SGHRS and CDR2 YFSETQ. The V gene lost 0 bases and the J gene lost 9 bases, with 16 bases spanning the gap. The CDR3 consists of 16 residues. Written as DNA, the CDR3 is TGCGCCAGCAGCTTGGACAGGACGTTAGCAGGTTCACCCCTCCACTTT. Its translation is CASSLDRTLAGSPLHF. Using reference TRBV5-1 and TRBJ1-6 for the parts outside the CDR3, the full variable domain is KAGVTQTPRYLIKTRGQQVTLSCSPISGHRSVSWYQQTPGQGLQFLFEYFSETQRNKGNFPGRFSGRQFSNSRSEMNVSTLELGDSALYLCASSLDRTLAGSPLHFGNGTRLTVT.

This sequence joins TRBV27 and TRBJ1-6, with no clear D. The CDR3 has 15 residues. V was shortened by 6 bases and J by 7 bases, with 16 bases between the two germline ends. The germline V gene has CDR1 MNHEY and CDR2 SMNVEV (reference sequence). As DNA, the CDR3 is TGTGCCAGCAGCCCCGAAGCAGTCCGGAATTCACCCCTCCACTTT. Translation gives CASSPEAVRNSPLHF.

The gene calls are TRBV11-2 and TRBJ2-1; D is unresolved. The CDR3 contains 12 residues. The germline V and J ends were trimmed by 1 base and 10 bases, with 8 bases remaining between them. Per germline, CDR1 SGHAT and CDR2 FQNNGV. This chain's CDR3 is CASSLVWQEQFF. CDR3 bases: TGTGCCAGCAGCTTAGTTTGGCAGGAGCAGTTCTTC.

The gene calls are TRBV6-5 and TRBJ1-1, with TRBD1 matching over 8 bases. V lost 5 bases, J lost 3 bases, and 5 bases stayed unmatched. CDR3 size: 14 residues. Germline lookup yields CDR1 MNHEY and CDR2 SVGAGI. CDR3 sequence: CASSHRGLYTEAFF. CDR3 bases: TGTGCCAGCAGTCACAGGGGGTTGTACACTGAAGCTTTCTTT.

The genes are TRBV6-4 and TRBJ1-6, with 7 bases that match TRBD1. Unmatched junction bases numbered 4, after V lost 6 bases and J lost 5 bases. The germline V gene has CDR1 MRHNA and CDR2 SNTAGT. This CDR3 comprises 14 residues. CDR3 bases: TGTGCCAGCAGACAGACAGGGAATAATTCACCCCTCCACTTT. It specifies CASRQTGNNSPLHF.

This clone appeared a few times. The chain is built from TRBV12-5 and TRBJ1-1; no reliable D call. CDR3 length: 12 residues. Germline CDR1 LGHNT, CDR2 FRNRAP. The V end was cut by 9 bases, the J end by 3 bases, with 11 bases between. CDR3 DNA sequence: TGTGCTAGCACCACCCGGGACACTGAAGCTTTCTTT. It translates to CASTTRDTEAFF.

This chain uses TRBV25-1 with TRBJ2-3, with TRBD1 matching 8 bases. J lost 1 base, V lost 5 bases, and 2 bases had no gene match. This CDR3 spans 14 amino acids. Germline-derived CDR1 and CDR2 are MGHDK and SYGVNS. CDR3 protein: CASSSTGGTDTQYF. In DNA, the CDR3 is TGTGCCAGCAGTTCGACAGGGGGCACAGATACGCAGTATTTT.

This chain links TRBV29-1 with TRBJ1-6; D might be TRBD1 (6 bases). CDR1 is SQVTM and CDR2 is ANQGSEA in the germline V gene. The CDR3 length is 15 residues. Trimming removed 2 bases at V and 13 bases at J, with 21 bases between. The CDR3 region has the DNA TGCAGCGTTGAATTTCTTGGACAGCCTTTGGGTCCCCTCCACTTT. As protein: CSVEFLGQPLGPLHF.

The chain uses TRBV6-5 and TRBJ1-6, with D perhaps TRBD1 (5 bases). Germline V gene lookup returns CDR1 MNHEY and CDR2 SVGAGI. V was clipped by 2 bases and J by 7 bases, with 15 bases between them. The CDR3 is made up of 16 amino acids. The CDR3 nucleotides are TGTGCCAGCAGTTACGGGGGGGGTAGGCAAAATTCACCCCTCCACTTT. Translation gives CASSYGGGRQNSPLHF.

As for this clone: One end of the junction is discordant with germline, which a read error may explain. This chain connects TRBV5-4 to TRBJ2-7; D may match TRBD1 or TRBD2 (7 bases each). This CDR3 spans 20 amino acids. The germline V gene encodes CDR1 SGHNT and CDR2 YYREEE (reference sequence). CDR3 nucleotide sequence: TGTGCCAGCAGCTTGTCACACGCGGGAGCCCCAGGGGGTGCATCCTCCGAGCAGTACTTC. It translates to CASSLSHAGAPGGASSEQYF. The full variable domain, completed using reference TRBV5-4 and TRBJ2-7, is ETGVTQSPTHLIKTRGQQVTLRCSSQSGHNTVSWYQQALGQGPQFIFQYYREEENGRGNFPPRFSGLQFPNYSSELNVNALELDDSALYLCASSLSHAGAPGGASSEQYFGPGTRLTVT.

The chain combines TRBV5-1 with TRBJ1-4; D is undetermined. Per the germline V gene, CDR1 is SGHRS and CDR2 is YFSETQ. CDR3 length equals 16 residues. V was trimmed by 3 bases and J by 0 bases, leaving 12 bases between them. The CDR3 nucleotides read TGCGCCAGCAGCTATACTGGATTTGCAACTAATGAAAAACTGTTTTTT. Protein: CASSYTGFATNEKLFF.

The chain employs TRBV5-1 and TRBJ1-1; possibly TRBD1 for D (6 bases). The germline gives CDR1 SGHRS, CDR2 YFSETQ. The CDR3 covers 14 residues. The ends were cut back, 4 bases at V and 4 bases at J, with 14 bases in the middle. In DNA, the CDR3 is TGCGCCAGCAGCACACAGGGTCTGATCACTGAAGCTTTCTTT. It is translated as CASSTQGLITEAFF.

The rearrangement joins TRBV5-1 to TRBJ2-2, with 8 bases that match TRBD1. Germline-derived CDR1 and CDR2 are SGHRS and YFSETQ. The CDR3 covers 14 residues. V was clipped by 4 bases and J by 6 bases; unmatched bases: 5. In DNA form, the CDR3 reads TGCGCCAGCAGCATGACAGGGGTGGCCGGGGAGCTGTTTTTT. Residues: CASSMTGVAGELFF. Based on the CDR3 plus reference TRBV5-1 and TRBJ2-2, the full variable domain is KAGVTQTPRYLIKTRGQQVTLSCSPISGHRSVSWYQQTPGQGLQFLFEYFSETQRNKGNFPGRFSGRQFSNSRSEMNVSTLELGDSALYLCASSMTGVAGELFFGEGSRLTVL.